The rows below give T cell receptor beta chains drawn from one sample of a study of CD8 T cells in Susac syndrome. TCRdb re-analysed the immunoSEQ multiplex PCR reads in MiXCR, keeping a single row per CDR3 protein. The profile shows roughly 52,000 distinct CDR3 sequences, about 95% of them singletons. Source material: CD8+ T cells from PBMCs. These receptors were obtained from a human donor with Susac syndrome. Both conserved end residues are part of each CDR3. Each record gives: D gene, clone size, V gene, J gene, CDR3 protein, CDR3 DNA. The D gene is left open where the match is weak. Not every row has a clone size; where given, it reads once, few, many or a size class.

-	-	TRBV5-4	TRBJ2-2	CASSTLTGELFF	TGTGCCAGCAGCACTCTTACCGGGGAGCTGTTTTTT
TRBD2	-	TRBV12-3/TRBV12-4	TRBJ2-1	CASSLVGRGGLEQFF	TGTGCCAGCAGTTTAGTTGGGCGGGGGGGCCTTGAGCAGTTCTTC
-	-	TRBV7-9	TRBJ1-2	CASSPGRNYGYTF	TGTGCCAGCAGCCCCGGACGGAACTATGGCTACACCTTC
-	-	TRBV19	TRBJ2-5	CASSIGPGETQYF	TGTGCCAGTAGTATAGGACCGGGAGAGACCCAGTACTTC
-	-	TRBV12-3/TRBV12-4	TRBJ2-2	CASSFLAGELFF	TGTGCCAGCAGTTTCCTGGCCGGGGAGCTGTTTTTT
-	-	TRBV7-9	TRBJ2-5	CASSPPVGGSDQETQYF	TGTGCCAGCAGCCCCCCCGTAGGGGGGTCGGACCAAGAGACCCAGTACTTC
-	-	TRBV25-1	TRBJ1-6	CASSEYDPSALHF	TGTGCCAGCAGTGAATATGACCCTTCGGCCCTCCACTTT
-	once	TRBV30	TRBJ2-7	CAWSPQAGASYEQYF	TGTGCCTGGAGTCCCCAGGCCGGGGCATCCTACGAGCAGTACTTC
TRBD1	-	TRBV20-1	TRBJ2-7	CSAREPGQVLYEQYF	TGCAGTGCTAGAGAACCGGGACAGGTTCTCTACGAGCAGTACTTC
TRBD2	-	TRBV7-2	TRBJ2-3	CASSLRLAGGPADTQYF	TGTGCCAGCAGCCTAAGACTAGCGGGGGGGCCTGCAGATACGCAGTATTTT
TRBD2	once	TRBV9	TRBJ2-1	CASSETPRTSGTFYNEQFF	TGTGCCAGCAGCGAGACCCCTCGGACTAGCGGGACATTCTACAATGAGCAGTTCTTC
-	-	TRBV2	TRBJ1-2	CASSEGLTYGYTF	TGTGCCAGCAGTGAGGGACTGACTTATGGCTACACCTTC
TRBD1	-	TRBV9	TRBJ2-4	CASGTGLAKNIQYF	TGTGCCAGCGGGACAGGGCTAGCCAAAAACATTCAGTACTTC
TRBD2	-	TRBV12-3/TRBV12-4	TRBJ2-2	CASSQGLARVFF	TGTGCCAGCAGCCAAGGACTAGCGAGGGTGTTTTTT
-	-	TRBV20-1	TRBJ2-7	CSARQWRGGNYEQYF	TGCAGTGCTAGACAATGGAGGGGGGGTAACTACGAGCAGTACTTC
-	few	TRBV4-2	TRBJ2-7	CASSQVRGYEQYF	TGTGCCAGCAGCCAGGTCCGTGGCTACGAGCAGTACTTC
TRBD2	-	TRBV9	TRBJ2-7	CASSVGGLALDEQYF	TGTGCCAGCAGCGTAGGAGGACTAGCGCTCGACGAGCAGTACTTC
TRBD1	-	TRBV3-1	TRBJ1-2	CASTTGQGANYGYTF	TGTGCCAGCACCACCGGACAGGGGGCTAACTATGGCTACACCTTC